Each of the 15 T cell receptor beta chains below was sequenced from the same sample in a study of metastatic and nonmetastatic thyroid tumors. All patients were treatment-naive before thyroid surgery. TCRdb re-analyzed the PCR reads using MiXCR. Among 35,000 to 45,000 clones listed, around an eighth were seen once. The sequenced sample was blood. All receptors derive from a male donor with papillary thyroid cancer or a benign thyroid nodule (not recorded which). Some clones in this sample may be carry-over from other donors' samples.

This clone occurred many times. In the same sample, other DNA sequences code for this CDR3. The chain employs TRBV29-1 and TRBJ1-1; maybe TRBD1 (5 bases). This CDR3 region has 16 residues. With 0 bases removed from V and 1 base from J, the gap between germline ends came to 15 bases. CDR1 and CDR2 (germline): SQVTM, ANQGSEA. In nucleotides, the CDR3 is TGCAGCGTTGAAGAAAGGGGCCGGGGCCGGAACACTGAAGCTTTCTTT. Amino acid sequence: CSVEERGRGRNTEAFF.

This clone was counted a single time. The chain is built from TRBV11-2 and TRBJ2-7; TRBD2 agrees at 12 bases. With V trimmed by 7 bases and J by 3 bases, 4 bases remained unmatched. CDR1 is SGHAT and CDR2 is FQNNGV in the germline V gene. The CDR3 runs 14 residues. The CDR3 DNA follows: TGTGCCAGCATCCTGACTAGCGGGGGCTACGAGCAGTACTTC. Translation gives CASILTSGGYEQYF.

This clone was counted many times. The CDR3 DNA reads TGTGCCAGCAGTGAAGACACTAGCAATCAGCCCCAGCATTTT. This encodes CASSEDTSNQPQHF. The rearrangement uses TRBV6-4 and TRBJ1-5; no clear D gene. CDR1 and CDR2 from the germline V gene are MRHNA and SNTAGT. The ends were cut back, 3 bases at V and 0 bases at J, with 6 bases in the middle. The CDR3 sequence is 14 residues long.

Only a few counts were recorded for this clone. A much more abundant neighbour one base away suggests this may be a read error. The V call is TRBV28, the J call TRBJ2-5; TRBD2 might be the D (6 bases). This CDR3 has 15 amino acids. CDR1 and CDR2 from the germline V gene are MDHEN and SYDVKM. The CDR3 sequence is CASSLGGAVQDTQYF. The CDR3 nucleotides read TGTGCCAGCAGTTTGGGAGGAGCGGTCCAAGATACCCAGTACTTC. The variable domain in full, with the rest retrieved from reference TRBV28 and TRBJ2-5, is DVKVTQSSRYLVKRTGEKVFLECVQDMDHENMFWYRQDPGLGLRLIYFSYDVKMKEKGDIPEGYSVSREKKERFSLILESASTNQTSMYLCASSLGGAVQDTQYFGPGTRLLVL.

In this sample, this clone turned up many times. This rearrangement joins TRBV24-1 to TRBJ1-6, with D hard to call. Germline V gives CDR1 KGHDR, CDR2 SFDVKD. V dropped 1 base and J dropped 9 bases, with 6 bases sitting between them. CDR3 length: 13 amino acids. The CDR3 sequence is CATSDLAGSPLHF. In DNA form, the CDR3 reads TGTGCCACCAGTGATTTAGCTGGTTCACCCCTCCACTTT.

This clone appeared many times. The chain recombines TRBV20-1 with TRBJ2-1; TRBD2 matches 7 bases. Germline lookup yields CDR1 DFQATT and CDR2 SNEGSKA (reference sequence). The length of the CDR3 is 17 residues. The ends lost 0 bases at V and 0 bases at J; junction bases unmatched: 8. The CDR3 reads CSARDIRGGSSYNEQFF. DNA for the CDR3: TGCAGTGCTAGAGATATACGTGGCGGGAGCTCCTACAATGAGCAGTTCTTC.

On this clone itself: One base away lies a much larger clone, so this may be a sequencing read error. The CDR3: CASSQGTSRQETQYF. In nucleotides, the CDR3 is TGTGCCAGCAGCCAGGGGACTTCGAGGCAAGAGACCCAGTACTTC. V is TRBV7-6 and J is TRBJ2-5; D is perhaps TRBD1 or TRBD2 (6 bases each). CDR3 length equals 15 residues. Deletions cut 5 bases from V and 2 bases from J, with 15 bases between. Germline-derived CDR1 and CDR2 are SGHVS and FNYEAQ.

In this sample, this clone turned up a few times. The chain is built from TRBV6-2 or TRBV6-3 and TRBJ2-7; D remains unclear. Deletions cut 0 bases from V and 3 bases from J, with 12 bases between. The CDR3 has 15 residues. The V gene's germline CDR1 is MNHEY and CDR2 SVGEGT. The CDR3 is CASSYSVLGFYEQYF. The CDR3 region has the DNA TGTGCCAGCAGTTACTCGGTCCTAGGTTTCTACGAGCAGTACTTC.

This clone showed up many times. The V call is TRBV20-1, the J call TRBJ1-5, with D maybe TRBD1 (6 bases). Germline loops: CDR1 DFQATT, CDR2 SNEGSKA (reference sequence). The CDR3 length is 14 residues. Between the trimmed V and J ends, which lost 3 bases and 4 bases, there was a span of 13 bases. For the CDR3, the DNA is TGCAGTGCTAGCTGGACAGCCGCTAATCAGCCCCAGCATTTT. This encodes CSASWTAANQPQHF.

As regards this clone: This may be a read error: a much more frequent sequence differs by one nucleotide. CDR3 residues: CASSLEVPIPSLETQYF. In DNA form, the CDR3 reads TGTGCCAGCAGCTTAGAAGTCCCGATTCCGTCGTTAGAGACCCAGTACTTC. The chain joins TRBV11-2 to TRBJ2-5; D is ambiguous. Per germline, CDR1 SGHAT and CDR2 FQNNGV. This CDR3 region has 17 residues. V dropped 0 bases and J dropped 4 bases, with 18 bases sitting between them. Full variable domain (missing parts from reference TRBV11-2 and TRBJ2-5): EAGVAQSPRYKIIEKRQSVAFWCNPISGHATLYWYQQILGQGPKLLIQFQNNGVVDDSQLPKDRFSAERLKGVDSTLKIQPAKLEDSAVYLCASSLEVPIPSLETQYFGPGTRLLVL.

This clone was recorded at least ten times. The V and J genes are TRBV19 and TRBJ2-2; unclear D gene. V dropped 0 bases and J dropped 0 bases, with 11 bases sitting between them. Germline loops: CDR1 LNHDA, CDR2 SQIVND (reference sequence). The CDR3 runs to 17 residues. The CDR3 nucleotides are TGTGCCAGTAGTATAGATCCGGGTTTGGCGAACACCGGGGAGCTGTTTTTT. Encoded protein: CASSIDPGLANTGELFF.

This clone was found many times. The V and J genes are TRBV12-3 or TRBV12-4 and TRBJ1-6; D is unclear. This CDR3 has 18 amino acids. Trimming stripped 3 bases from V and 4 bases from J, with 19 bases between. CDR3 amino acids: CASSFGQPHDSYNSPLHF. DNA for the CDR3: TGTGCCAGCAGTTTTGGTCAGCCCCATGATTCTTATAATTCACCCCTCCACTTT.

At least ten counts were recorded for this clone. The rearrangement joins TRBV6-5 to TRBJ2-2; TRBD1 might be the D (5 bases). Trimming left V 0 bases short and J 2 bases short, with 7 bases between. The germline V gene encodes CDR1 MNHEY and CDR2 SVGAGI. The CDR3 has 15 residues. The CDR3 here is CASSYSDRNTGELFF. The CDR3 nucleotides are TGTGCCAGCAGTTACTCCGACAGAAACACCGGGGAGCTGTTTTTT.

This clone has a count of ten or more. The chain joins TRBV24-1 to TRBJ2-5, with TRBD2 as a possible D gene (6 bases). CDR3 size: 15 residues. CDR1 is KGHDR and CDR2 is SFDVKD in the germline V gene. Trimming removed 5 bases at V and 2 bases at J, with 14 bases between. CDR3 nucleotide sequence: TGTGCCACCAGTGTTGCGCGGGACCCACAAGAGACCCAGTACTTC. Protein: CATSVARDPQETQYF.

The CDR3 here is CASSPPDPSYEQYF. CDR3 coding DNA: TGTGCCAGCTCACCACCGGACCCCTCCTACGAGCAGTACTTC. The chain recombines TRBV18 with TRBJ2-7; D gene uncertain. Trimming took 0 bases from V and 0 from J, leaving 6 bases between them. CDR1 is KGHSH, CDR2 LQKENI, per germline. This CDR3 contains 14 residues.